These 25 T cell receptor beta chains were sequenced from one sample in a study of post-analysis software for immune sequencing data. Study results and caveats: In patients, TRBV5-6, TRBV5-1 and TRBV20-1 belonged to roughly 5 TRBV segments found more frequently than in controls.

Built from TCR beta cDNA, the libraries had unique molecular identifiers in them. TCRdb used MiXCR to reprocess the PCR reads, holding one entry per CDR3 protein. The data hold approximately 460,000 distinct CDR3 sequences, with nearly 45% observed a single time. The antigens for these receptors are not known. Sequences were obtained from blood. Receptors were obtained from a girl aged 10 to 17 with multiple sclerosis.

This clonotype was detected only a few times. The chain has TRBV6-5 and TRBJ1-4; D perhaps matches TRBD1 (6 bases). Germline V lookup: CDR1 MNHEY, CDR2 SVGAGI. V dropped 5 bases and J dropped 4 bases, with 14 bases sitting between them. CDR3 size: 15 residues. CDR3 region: CASSDQGLGNEKLFF. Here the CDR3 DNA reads TGTGCCAGCAGTGACCAGGGGTTGGGTAATGAAAAACTGTTTTTT.

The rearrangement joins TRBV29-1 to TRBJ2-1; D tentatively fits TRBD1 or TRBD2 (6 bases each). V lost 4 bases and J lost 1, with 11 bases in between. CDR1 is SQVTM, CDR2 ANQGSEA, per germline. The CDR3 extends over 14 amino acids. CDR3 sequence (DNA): TGCAGCGTTGCGACAGGAGGGTCCTACAATGAGCAGTTCTTC. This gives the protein CSVATGGSYNEQFF.

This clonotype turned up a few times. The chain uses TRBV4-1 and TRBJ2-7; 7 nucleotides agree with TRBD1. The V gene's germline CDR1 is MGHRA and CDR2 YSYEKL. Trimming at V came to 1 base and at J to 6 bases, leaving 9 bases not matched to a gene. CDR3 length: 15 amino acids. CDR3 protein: CASSQGAGGIVEQYF. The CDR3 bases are TGCGCCAGCAGCCAAGGAGCAGGGGGAATTGTCGAGCAGTACTTC.

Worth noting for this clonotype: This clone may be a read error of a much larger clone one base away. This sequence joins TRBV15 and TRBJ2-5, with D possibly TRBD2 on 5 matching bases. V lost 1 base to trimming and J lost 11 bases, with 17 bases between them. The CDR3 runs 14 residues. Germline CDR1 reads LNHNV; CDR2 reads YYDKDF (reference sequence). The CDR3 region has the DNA TGTGCCACCAGCAGAGGTACCCGTCGGGATGAGCAGTACTTC. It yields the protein CATSRGTRRDEQYF. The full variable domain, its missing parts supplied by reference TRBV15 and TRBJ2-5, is DAMVIQNPRYQVTQFGKPVTLSCSQTLNHNVMYWYQQKSSQAPKLLFHYYDKDFNNEADTPDNFQSRRPNTSFCFLDIRSPGLGDTAMYLCATSRGTRRDEQYFGPGTRLLVL.

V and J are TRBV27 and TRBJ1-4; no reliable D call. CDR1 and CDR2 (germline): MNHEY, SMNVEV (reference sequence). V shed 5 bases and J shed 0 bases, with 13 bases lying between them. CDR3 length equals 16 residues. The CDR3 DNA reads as TGTGCCAGCAGTCCTACCTACACTTCAACTAATGAAAAACTGTTTTTT. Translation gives CASSPTYTSTNEKLFF.

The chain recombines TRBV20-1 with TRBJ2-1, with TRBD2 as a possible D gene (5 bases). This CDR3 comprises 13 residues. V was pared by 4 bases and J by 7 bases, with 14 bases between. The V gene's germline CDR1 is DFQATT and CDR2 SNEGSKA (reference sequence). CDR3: CSATGLLRNEQFF. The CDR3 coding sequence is TGCAGTGCTACGGGGTTGCTCCGAAATGAGCAGTTCTTC.

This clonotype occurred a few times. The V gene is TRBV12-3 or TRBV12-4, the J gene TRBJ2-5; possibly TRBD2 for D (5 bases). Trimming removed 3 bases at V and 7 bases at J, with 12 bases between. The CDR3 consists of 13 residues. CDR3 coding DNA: TGTGCCAGCAGTTTGGCGGCGAGGGCGACCCAGTACTTC. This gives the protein CASSLAARATQYF.

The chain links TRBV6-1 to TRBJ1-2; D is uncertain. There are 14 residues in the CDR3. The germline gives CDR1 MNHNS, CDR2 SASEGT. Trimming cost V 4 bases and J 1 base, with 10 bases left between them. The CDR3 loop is CASSGGSDNYGYTF. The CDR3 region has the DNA TGTGCCAGCAGTGGTGGGAGTGATAACTATGGCTACACCTTC.

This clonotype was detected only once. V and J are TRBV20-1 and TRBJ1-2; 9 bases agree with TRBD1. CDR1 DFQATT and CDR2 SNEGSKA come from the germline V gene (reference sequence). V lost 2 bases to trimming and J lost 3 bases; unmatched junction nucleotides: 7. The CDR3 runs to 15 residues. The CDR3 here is CSARTSGQGDYGYTF. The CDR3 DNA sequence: TGCAGTGCTAGAACCTCGGGACAGGGTGACTATGGCTACACCTTC.

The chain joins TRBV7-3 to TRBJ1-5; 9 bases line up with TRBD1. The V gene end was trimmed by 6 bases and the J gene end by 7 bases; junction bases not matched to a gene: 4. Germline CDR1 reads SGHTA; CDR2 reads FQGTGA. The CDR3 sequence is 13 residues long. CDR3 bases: TGTGCCAGCAGTCGCGACAGGGGGCAGCCCCAGCATTTT. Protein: CASSRDRGQPQHF.

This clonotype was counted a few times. Here the CDR3 DNA reads TGCGCCAGCAGCCCACCCACCGAAGATACCTCCTACAATGAGCAGTTCTTC. It translates to CASSPPTEDTSYNEQFF. J is TRBJ2-1 and V is TRBV5-1, with D unclear. V lost 4 bases and J lost 0, with 17 bases in between. Germline V gene sequence: CDR1 SGHRS, CDR2 YFSETQ. This CDR3 spans 17 amino acids.

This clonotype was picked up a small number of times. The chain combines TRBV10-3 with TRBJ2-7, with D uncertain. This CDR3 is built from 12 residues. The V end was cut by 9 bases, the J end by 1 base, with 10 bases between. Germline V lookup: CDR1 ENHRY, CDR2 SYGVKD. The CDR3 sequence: CAIQTSSYEQYF. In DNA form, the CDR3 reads TGTGCCATACAGACCAGTTCCTACGAGCAGTACTTC.

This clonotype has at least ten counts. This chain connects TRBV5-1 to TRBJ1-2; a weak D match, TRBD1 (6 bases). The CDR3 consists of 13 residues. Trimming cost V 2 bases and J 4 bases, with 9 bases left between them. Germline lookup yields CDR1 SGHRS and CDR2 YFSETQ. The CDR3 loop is CASSFEGGYGYTF. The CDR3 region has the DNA TGCGCCAGCAGCTTTGAAGGGGGCTATGGCTACACCTTC.

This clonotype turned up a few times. The CDR3 region is CASSLLGADTQYF. The CDR3 nucleotides read TGTGCCAGCAGTTTATTAGGGGCAGATACGCAGTATTTT. V usage is TRBV27 and J usage is TRBJ2-3, with D perhaps matching TRBD1 (5 bases). Trimming pared 1 base from V and 4 bases from J, leaving 6 bases between. CDR1 and CDR2 from the germline V gene are MNHEY and SMNVEV (reference sequence). The CDR3 loop spans 13 amino acids.

CDR3 protein: CASSSPAGGYNEQFF. The CDR3 DNA reads as TGTGCCAGCAGTTCTCCAGCGGGAGGATACAATGAGCAGTTCTTC. V usage is TRBV28 and J usage is TRBJ2-1; 9 nucleotides agree with TRBD2. The CDR3 runs 15 residues. CDR1 MDHEN and CDR2 SYDVKM come from the germline V gene. V trimming: 4 bases; J trimming: 4 bases; junction bases outside the gene matches: 5.

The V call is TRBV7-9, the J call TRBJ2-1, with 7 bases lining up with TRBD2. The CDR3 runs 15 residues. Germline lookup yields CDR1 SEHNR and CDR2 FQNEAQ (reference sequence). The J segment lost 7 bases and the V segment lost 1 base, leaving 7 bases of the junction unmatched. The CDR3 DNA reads TGTGCCAGCAGCTTAGGCGGGAGAGGGGTTAATGAGCAGTTCTTC. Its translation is CASSLGGRGVNEQFF.

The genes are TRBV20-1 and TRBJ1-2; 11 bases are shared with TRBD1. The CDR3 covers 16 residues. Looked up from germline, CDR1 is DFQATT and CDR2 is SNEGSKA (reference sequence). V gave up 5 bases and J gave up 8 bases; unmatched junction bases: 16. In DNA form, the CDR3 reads TGCAGTGCTCCAGAGAGGGGACAGGGGGTCTATGGCGGCTACACCTTC. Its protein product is CSAPERGQGVYGGYTF.

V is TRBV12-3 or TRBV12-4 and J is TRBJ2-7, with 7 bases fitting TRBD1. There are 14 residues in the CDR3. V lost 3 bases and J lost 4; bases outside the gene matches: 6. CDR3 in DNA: TGTGCCAGCAGTTTCAATTCAGGGGGTTACGAGCAGTACTTC. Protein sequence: CASSFNSGGYEQYF.

The DNA of the CDR3 is TGTGCCAGCAGCAACCTGGGGGCAGGGGGGTTTTCACCCCTCCACTTT. Protein product: CASSNLGAGGFSPLHF. J is TRBJ1-6 and V is TRBV7-6; 7 bases are shared with TRBD1. The CDR3 covers 16 residues. The germline V gene has CDR1 SGHVS and CDR2 FNYEAQ. Trimming at V came to 5 bases and at J to 9 bases, leaving 13 bases not matched to a gene.

The CDR3 DNA is TGCAGTGCTAGAGAGAGGGTCGGCAATCAGCCCCAGCATTTT. Translation: CSARERVGNQPQHF. The chain carries TRBV20-1 and TRBJ1-5, with D hard to call. Trimming left V 0 bases short and J 2 bases short, with 8 bases between. The germline V gene has CDR1 DFQATT and CDR2 SNEGSKA (reference sequence). CDR3 length: 14 amino acids.

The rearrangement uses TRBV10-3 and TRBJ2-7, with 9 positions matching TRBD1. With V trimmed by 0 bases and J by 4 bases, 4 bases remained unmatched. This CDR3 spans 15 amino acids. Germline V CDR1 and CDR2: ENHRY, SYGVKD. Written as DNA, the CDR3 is TGTGCCATCAGTGAGTCGGGGGGACAGGGTTACGAGCAGTACTTC. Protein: CAISESGGQGYEQYF.

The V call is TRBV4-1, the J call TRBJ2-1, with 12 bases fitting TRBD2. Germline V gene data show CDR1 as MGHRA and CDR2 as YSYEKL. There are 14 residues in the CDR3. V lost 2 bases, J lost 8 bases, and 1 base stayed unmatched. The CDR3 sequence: CASSQRLAGDEQFF. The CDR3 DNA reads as TGCGCCAGCAGCCAAAGACTAGCGGGAGATGAGCAGTTCTTC.

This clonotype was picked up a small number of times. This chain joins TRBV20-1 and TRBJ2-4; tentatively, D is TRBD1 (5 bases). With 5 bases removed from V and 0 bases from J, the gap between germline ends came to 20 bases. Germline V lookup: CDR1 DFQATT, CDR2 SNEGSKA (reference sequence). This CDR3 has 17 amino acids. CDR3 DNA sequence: TGCAGTGCTTCCACCCCGGACGGACATCTAGCCAAAAACATTCAGTACTTC. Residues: CSASTPDGHLAKNIQYF.

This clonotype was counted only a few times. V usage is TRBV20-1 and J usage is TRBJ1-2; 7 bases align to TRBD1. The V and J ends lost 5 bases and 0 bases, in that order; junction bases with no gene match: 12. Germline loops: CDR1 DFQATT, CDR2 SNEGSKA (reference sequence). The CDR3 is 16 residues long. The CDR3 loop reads CSAPQDRSRANYGYTF. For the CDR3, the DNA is TGCAGTGCTCCCCAGGACAGGTCAAGGGCTAACTATGGCTACACCTTC.

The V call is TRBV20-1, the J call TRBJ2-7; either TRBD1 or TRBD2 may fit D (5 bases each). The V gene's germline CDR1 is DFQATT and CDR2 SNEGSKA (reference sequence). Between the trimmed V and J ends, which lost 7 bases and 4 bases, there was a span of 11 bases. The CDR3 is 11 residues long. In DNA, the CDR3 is TGCAGTGGACGGGACGGATACGAGCAGTACTTC. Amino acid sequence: CSGRDGYEQYF.